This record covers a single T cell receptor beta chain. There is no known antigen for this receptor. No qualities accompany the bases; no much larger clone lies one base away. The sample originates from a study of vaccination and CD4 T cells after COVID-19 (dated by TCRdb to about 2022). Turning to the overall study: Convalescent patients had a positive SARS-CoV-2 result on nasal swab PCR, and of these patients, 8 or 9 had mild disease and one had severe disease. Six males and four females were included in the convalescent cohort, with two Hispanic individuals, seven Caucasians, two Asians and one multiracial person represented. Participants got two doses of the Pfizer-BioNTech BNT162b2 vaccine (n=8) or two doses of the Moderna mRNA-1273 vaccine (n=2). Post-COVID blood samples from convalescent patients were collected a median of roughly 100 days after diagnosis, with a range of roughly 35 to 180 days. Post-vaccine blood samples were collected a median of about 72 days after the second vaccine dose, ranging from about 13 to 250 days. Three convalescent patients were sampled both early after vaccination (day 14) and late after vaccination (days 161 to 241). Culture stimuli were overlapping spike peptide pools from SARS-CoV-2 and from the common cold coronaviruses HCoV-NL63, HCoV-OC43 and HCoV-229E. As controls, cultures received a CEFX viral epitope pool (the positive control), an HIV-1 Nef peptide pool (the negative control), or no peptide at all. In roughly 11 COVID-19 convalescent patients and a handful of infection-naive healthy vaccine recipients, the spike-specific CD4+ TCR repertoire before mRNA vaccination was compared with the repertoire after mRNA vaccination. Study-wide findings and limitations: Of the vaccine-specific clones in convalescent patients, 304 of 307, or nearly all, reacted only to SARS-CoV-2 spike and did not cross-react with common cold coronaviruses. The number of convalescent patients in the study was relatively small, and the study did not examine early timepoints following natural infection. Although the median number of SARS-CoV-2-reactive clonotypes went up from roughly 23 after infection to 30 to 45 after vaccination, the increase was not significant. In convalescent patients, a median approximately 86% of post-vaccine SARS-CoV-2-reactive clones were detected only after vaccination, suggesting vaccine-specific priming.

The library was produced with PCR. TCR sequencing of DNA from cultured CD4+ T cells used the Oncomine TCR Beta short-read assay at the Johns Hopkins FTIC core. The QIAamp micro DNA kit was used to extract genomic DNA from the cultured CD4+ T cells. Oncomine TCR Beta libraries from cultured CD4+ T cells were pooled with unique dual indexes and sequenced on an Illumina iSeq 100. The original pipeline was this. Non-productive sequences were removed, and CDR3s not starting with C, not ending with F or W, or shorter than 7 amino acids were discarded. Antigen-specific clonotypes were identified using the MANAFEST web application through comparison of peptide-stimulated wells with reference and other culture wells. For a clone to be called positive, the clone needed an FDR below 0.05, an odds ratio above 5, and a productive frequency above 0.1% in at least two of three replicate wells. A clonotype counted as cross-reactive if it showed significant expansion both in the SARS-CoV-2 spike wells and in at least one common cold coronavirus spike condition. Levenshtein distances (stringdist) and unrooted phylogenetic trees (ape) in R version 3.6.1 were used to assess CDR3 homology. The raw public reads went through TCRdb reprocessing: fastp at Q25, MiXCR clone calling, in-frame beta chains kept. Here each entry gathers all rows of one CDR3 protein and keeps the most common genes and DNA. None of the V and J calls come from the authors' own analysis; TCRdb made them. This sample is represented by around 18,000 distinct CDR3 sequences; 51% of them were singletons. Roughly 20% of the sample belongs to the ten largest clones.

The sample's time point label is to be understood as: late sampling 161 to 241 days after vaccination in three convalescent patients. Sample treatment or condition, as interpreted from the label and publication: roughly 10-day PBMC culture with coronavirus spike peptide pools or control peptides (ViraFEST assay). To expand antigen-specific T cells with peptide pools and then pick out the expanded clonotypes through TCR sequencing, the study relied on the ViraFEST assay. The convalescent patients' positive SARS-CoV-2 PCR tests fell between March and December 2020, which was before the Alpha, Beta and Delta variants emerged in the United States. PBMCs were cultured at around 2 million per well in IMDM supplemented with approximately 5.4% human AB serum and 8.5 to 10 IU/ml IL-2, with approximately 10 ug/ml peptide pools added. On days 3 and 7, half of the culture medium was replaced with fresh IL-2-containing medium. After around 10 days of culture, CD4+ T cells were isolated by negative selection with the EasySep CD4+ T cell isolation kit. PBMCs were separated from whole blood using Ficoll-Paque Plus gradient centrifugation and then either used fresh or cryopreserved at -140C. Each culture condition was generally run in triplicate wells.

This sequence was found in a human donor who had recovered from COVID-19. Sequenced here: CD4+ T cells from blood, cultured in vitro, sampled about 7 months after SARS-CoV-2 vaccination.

The DNA sequence is TGTGCCAGCAGTTTAAGAACAGGGGGCCTCTACGAGCAGTACTTC. It is translated as CASSLRTGGLYEQYF. The chain is encoded by TRBV28 joined to TRBJ2-7, with TRBD1 matching 9 junction bases. The V end gives up 2 bases and the J end 3 bases, leaving 5 bases in the junction not matched to a gene. CDR1 and CDR2 are drawn from the germline V gene: MDHEN, SYDVKM. Counted from cysteine to phenylalanine, this CDR3 has 15 amino acids. The kept DNA is CDR3 alone, 45 bases in frame from the first base.